A single sample is the source of the 7 T cell receptor beta chains below, sequenced in a study of CD8+ T cells in alopecia areata. RNA extraction and reverse transcription yielded cDNA as sequencing template. Assay: immunoSEQ multiplex PCR; the TCRdb copy retains only in-frame clones and omits some. Here the sample spans some 170,000 clones, around 71% being singletons. Specimen: CD8+ T cells sorted from blood, collected at week 0. These receptors all stem from a human donor with alopecia areata.

The chain employs TRBV4-1 and TRBJ1-5, with a weak D call TRBD1 (6 bases). Trimming shortened V by 4 bases and J by 4 bases, and 14 bases separated the two germline ends. The CDR3 sequence is 15 residues long. Germline CDR1 MGHRA, CDR2 YSYEKL. The CDR3 nucleotides are TGCGCCAGCAGCCCAAGAGGGGGGGGTAATCAGCCCCAGCATTTT. It is translated as CASSPRGGGNQPQHF.

This clone came up a few times. The chain recombines TRBV9 with TRBJ1-4; 11 nucleotides match TRBD1. CDR3 length: 16 residues. Germline trimming cut 3 bases from V and 4 bases from J; bases unmatched to any gene: 5. Germline CDR1 reads SGDLS; CDR2 reads YYNGEE. CDR3 in DNA: TGTGCCAGCAGCGCTGGACAGGGGGCTGTTAATGAAAAACTGTTTTTT. It translates to CASSAGQGAVNEKLFF.

V usage is TRBV7-2 and J usage is TRBJ2-2, with 7 positions matching TRBD1. This CDR3 is 15 amino acids long. CDR1 SGHTA and CDR2 FQGNSA come from the germline V gene. After removal of 5 bases from V and 1 base from J, the junction contained 4 bases not matched to a gene. This CDR3 reads CASSPDRRNTGELFF. CDR3 DNA: TGTGCCAGCAGCCCGGACAGGCGGAACACCGGGGAGCTGTTTTTT.

This sequence joins TRBV13 and TRBJ1-4, with a tentative D call TRBD1 (6 bases). V was shortened by 5 bases and J by 12 bases, with 19 bases between the two germline ends. In germline, CDR1 is PRHDT, CDR2 FYEKMQ (reference sequence). The CDR3 is made up of 14 amino acids. The CDR3 DNA is TGTGCCAGCAGCCTCAGAACACAGGGATACCAACTGTTTTTT. Translating it yields CASSLRTQGYQLFF. Full variable domain (missing parts from reference TRBV13 and TRBJ1-4): AAGVIQSPRHLIKEKRETATLKCYPIPRHDTVYWYQQGPGQDPQFLISFYEKMQSDKGSIPDRFSAQQFSDYHSELNMSSLELGDSALYFCASSLRTQGYQLFFGSGTQLSVL.

The gene calls are TRBV13 and TRBJ2-3; TRBD1 is a possible D gene (5 bases). The length of the CDR3 is 16 residues. CDR1 and CDR2 from the germline V gene are PRHDT and FYEKMQ (reference sequence). V lost 5 bases to trimming and J lost 0 bases, with 15 bases between them. The CDR3: CASSGPDRRSTDTQYF. As DNA, the CDR3 is TGTGCCAGCAGCGGACCCGACAGACGGAGCACAGATACGCAGTATTTT. Full variable domain (rest looked up from reference TRBV13 and TRBJ2-3): AAGVIQSPRHLIKEKRETATLKCYPIPRHDTVYWYQQGPGQDPQFLISFYEKMQSDKGSIPDRFSAQQFSDYHSELNMSSLELGDSALYFCASSGPDRRSTDTQYFGPGTRLTVL.

The gene calls are TRBV9 and TRBJ2-2; possible D gene TRBD2, 5 bases. Deletions cut 3 bases from V and 0 bases from J, with 15 bases between. This CDR3 contains 17 residues. CDR1 SGDLS and CDR2 YYNGEE come from the germline V gene. DNA of the CDR3: TGTGCCAGCAGCGGCCGGGGTGACTCCGCGAACACCGGGGAGCTGTTTTTT. Translated: CASSGRGDSANTGELFF.

This chain joins TRBV11-1 and TRBJ2-3; no definite D call. In germline, CDR1 is SGHAT, CDR2 FQDESV (reference sequence). This CDR3 comprises 11 residues. V gave up 3 bases and J gave up 2 bases, with 0 bases separating them. CDR3 sequence (DNA): TGTGCCAGCAGCTTCACAGATACGCAGTATTTT. It translates to CASSFTDTQYF.